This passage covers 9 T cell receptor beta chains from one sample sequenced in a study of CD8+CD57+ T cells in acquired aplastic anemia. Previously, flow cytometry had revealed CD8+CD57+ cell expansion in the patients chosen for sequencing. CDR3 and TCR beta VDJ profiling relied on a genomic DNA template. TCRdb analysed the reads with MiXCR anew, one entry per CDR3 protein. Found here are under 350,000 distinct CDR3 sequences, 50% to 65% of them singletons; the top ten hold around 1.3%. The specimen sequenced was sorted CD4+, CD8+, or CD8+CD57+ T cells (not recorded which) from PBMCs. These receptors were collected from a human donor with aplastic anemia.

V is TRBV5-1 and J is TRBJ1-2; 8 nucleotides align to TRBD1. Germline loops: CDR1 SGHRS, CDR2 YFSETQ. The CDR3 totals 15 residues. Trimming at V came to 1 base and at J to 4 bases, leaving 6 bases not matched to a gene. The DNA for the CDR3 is TGCGCCAGCAGCTTGCTACAGGGGGGGTCCTATGGCTACACCTTC. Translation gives CASSLLQGGSYGYTF. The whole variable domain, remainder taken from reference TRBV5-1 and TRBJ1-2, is KAGVTQTPRYLIKTRGQQVTLSCSPISGHRSVSWYQQTPGQGLQFLFEYFSETQRNKGNFPGRFSGRQFSNSRSEMNVSTLELGDSALYLCASSLLQGGSYGYTFGSGTRLTVV.

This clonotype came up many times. The CDR3 is CASTAGQANTEAFF. The CDR3 nucleotides are TGTGCCAGCACCGCGGGACAGGCAAACACTGAAGCTTTCTTT. This chain uses TRBV2 with TRBJ1-1; TRBD1 matches at 8 bases. The junction had 6 bases not matched to a gene; V was cut back by 7 bases and J by 2 bases. The CDR3 has 14 amino acids. The germline V gene encodes CDR1 SNHLY and CDR2 FYNNEI.

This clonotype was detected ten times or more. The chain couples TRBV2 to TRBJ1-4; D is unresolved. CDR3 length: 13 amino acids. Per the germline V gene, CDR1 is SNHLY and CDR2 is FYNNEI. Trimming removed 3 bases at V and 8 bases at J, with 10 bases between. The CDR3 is CASSEFPDEKLFF. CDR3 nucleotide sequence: TGTGCCAGCAGTGAGTTCCCAGACGAAAAACTGTTTTTT. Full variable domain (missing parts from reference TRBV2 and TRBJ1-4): EPEVTQTPSHQVTQMGQEVILRCVPISNHLYFYWYRQILGQKVEFLVSFYNNEISEKSEIFDDQFSVERPDGSNFTLKIRSTKLEDSAMYFCASSEFPDEKLFFGSGTQLSVL.

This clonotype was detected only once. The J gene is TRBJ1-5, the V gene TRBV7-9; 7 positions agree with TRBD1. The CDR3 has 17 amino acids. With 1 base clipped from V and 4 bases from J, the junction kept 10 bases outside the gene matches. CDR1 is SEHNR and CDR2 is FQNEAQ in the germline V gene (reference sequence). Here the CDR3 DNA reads TGTGCCAGCAGCTTAGTAGGGACAGCCATTGGGAATCAGCCCCAGCATTTT. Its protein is CASSLVGTAIGNQPQHF.

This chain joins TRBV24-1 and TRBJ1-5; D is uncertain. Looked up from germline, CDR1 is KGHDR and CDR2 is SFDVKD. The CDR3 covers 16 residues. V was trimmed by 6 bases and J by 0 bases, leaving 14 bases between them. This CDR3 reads CATSSYLDDSNQPQHF. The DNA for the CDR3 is TGTGCCACCAGTTCCTATTTGGATGATAGCAATCAGCCCCAGCATTTT.

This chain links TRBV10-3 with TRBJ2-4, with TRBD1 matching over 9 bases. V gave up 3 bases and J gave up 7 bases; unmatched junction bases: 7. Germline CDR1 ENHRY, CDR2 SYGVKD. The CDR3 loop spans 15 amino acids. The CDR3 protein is CAISDEWTGENIQYF. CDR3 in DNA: TGTGCCATCAGTGATGAGTGGACAGGGGAGAACATTCAGTACTTC.

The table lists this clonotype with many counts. In nucleotides, the CDR3 is TGTGCCAGCTCGGCAGGGATGAACACTGAAGCTTTCTTT. It translates to CASSAGMNTEAFF. This rearrangement joins TRBV18 to TRBJ1-1, with a tentative D call TRBD1 (5 bases). Trimming stripped 6 bases from V and 0 bases from J, with 8 bases between. In germline, CDR1 is KGHSH, CDR2 LQKENI. The CDR3 contains 13 residues.

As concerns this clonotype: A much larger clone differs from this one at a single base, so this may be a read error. The CDR3 protein is CASSPRTPVDEQFF. In nucleotides, the CDR3 is TGTGCCAGCAGCCCTAGGACCCCCGTGGATGAGCAGTTCTTC. V and J are TRBV5-4 and TRBJ2-1; D unclear. The CDR3 contains 14 residues. Between the trimmed V and J ends, which lost 4 bases and 8 bases, there was a span of 16 bases. Germline loops: CDR1 SGHNT, CDR2 YYREEE (reference sequence).

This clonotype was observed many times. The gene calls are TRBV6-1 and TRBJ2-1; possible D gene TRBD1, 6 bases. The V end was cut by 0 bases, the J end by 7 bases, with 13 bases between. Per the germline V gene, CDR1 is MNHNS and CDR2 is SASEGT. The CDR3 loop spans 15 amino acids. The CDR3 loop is CASSEAAGAINEQFF. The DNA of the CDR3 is TGTGCCAGCAGTGAAGCTGCAGGGGCGATAAATGAGCAGTTCTTC.